These 9 T cell receptor beta chains were all obtained from the same sample, sequenced in a study of cytomegalovirus exposure and HLA in healthy donors. TCRdb's copy holds only in-frame clones and misses some; the assay was immunoSEQ multiplex PCR. The sample holds 250,000 to 400,000 clones; over 75% are singletons and the top ten take more than 0.95%. The sequencing input was PBMCs. These receptors came from a man in his thirties or forties in good health and CMV-seronegative.

This clone was detected once. The V gene is TRBV9, the J gene TRBJ1-1; no definite D call. Germline V gene lookup returns CDR1 SGDLS and CDR2 YYNGEE. The CDR3 extends over 13 amino acids. V was cut by 3 bases and J by 3 bases, with 9 bases left in between. The CDR3 coding sequence is TGTGCCAGCAGCGGACCAGCGGACACTGAAGCTTTCTTT. Translated, it gives CASSGPADTEAFF.

V is TRBV4-1 and J is TRBJ1-3, with D maybe TRBD1 (5 bases). This CDR3 spans 16 amino acids. V was cut by 1 base and J by 3 bases, with 13 bases left in between. CDR1 MGHRA and CDR2 YSYEKL come from the germline V gene. The DNA for the CDR3 is TGCGCCAGCAGCCAAGTCCGCTGGGGGGATGGAAACACCATATATTTT. This gives the protein CASSQVRWGDGNTIYF.

The chain carries TRBV6-6 and TRBJ1-2; 9 bases fit TRBD1. The germline CDR1 and CDR2 sequences are MNHNY and SVGAGI (reference sequence). V dropped 5 bases and J dropped 3; count of bases not matched to a gene: 4. This CDR3 region has 14 residues. CDR3 coding DNA: TGTGCCAGCAGTCAGGGGGACAGGGACTATGGCTACACCTTC. Translation: CASSQGDRDYGYTF.

J is TRBJ1-5 and V is TRBV12-5; a possible D gene is TRBD1 (5 bases). V lost 6 bases and J lost 2, with 11 bases in between. The germline V gene has CDR1 LGHNT and CDR2 FRNRAP. The CDR3 totals 14 residues. The CDR3: CASGDDSGNQPQHF. The CDR3, as DNA: TGTGCTAGTGGCGATGACAGCGGCAATCAGCCCCAGCATTTT.

This rearrangement joins TRBV11-2 to TRBJ2-7; 8 bases are a match to TRBD2. This CDR3 region has 15 residues. The V gene end was trimmed by 5 bases and the J gene end by 3 bases; junction bases not matched to a gene: 9. Per the germline V gene, CDR1 is SGHAT and CDR2 is FQNNGV. The DNA of the CDR3 is TGTGCCAGCAGCCTCGGAACTAGCGGATTCTACGAGCAGTACTTC. It translates to CASSLGTSGFYEQYF.

The genes are TRBV27 and TRBJ2-2, with D uncertain. Germline CDR1 reads MNHEY; CDR2 reads SMNVEV (reference sequence). V was trimmed by 0 bases and J by 0 bases, leaving 14 bases between them. There are 18 residues in the CDR3. The CDR3 loop is CASSLSLWAVTNTGELFF. The CDR3 coding sequence is TGTGCCAGCAGTTTATCCCTATGGGCAGTTACGAACACCGGGGAGCTGTTTTTT.

The rearrangement links TRBV5-1 to TRBJ2-3; possible D gene TRBD1, 6 bases. This CDR3 has 15 residues. The germline CDR1 and CDR2 sequences are SGHRS and YFSETQ. V was shortened by 3 bases and J by 7 bases, with 18 bases between the two germline ends. This CDR3 is CASSSKGQGSNTQYF. The CDR3 DNA reads TGCGCCAGCAGCTCCAAAGGGCAGGGGTCTAATACGCAGTATTTT. Full variable domain (rest looked up from reference TRBV5-1 and TRBJ2-3): KAGVTQTPRYLIKTRGQQVTLSCSPISGHRSVSWYQQTPGQGLQFLFEYFSETQRNKGNFPGRFSGRQFSNSRSEMNVSTLELGDSALYLCASSSKGQGSNTQYFGPGTRLTVL.

The chain joins TRBV5-5 to TRBJ2-5; 13 bases align to TRBD2. Trimming cost V 3 bases and J 3 bases; bases outside gene matches: 5. The CDR3 totals 16 residues. Per germline, CDR1 SGHKS and CDR2 YYEKEE (reference sequence). For the CDR3, the DNA is TGTGCCAGCAGCTCCCTGACTAGCGGGGGGAAAGAGACCCAGTACTTC. Its translation is CASSSLTSGGKETQYF.

This clone was recorded once. The genes are TRBV5-5 and TRBJ2-3; D is possibly TRBD2 (5 bases). Germline V gene lookup returns CDR1 SGHKS and CDR2 YYEKEE (reference sequence). The CDR3 has 16 residues. Trimming pared 0 bases from V and 2 bases from J, leaving 13 bases between. CDR3 sequence: CASSLAAGPTTDTQYF. CDR3 DNA: TGTGCCAGCAGCTTGGCCGCGGGCCCCACCACAGATACGCAGTATTTT. The full variable domain, in which reference TRBV5-5 and TRBJ2-3 provide the parts outside the CDR3, is DAGVTQSPTHLIKTRGQQVTLRCSPISGHKSVSWYQQVLGQGPQFIFQYYEKEERGRGNFPDRFSARQFPNYSSELNVNALLLGDSALYLCASSLAAGPTTDTQYFGPGTRLTVL.